Presented here are 23 T cell receptor beta chains from one specimen sequenced in a study of memory CD4+ T cells and cytomegalovirus serostatus. The sort gate was single viable CD3+CD4+CD8-CD45RO+ cells for memory CD4+ T cells. This table comes from immunoSEQ multiplex PCR, and its TCRdb copy is limited to in-frame clones, with some not included. The table records about 52,000 clones, 65% to 80% of them present only once. The specimen sequenced was memory CD4+ T cells from blood. All receptors come from an adult in good health and CMV-seropositive.

This chain joins TRBV28 and TRBJ2-7, with 7 nucleotides matching TRBD1. This CDR3 comprises 14 residues. The germline gives CDR1 MDHEN, CDR2 SYDVKM. The V and J ends lost 6 bases and 6 bases, in that order; junction bases with no gene match: 11. The CDR3 nucleotides are TGTGCCAGCAGGCCAGGACAGGCCCGGGGCGAGCAGTACTTC. Its protein product is CASRPGQARGEQYF.

The V and J genes are TRBV9 and TRBJ2-1; 12 positions agree with TRBD2. After removal of 0 bases from V and 12 bases from J, the junction contained 16 bases not matched to a gene. CDR1 is SGDLS, CDR2 YYNGEE, per germline. The CDR3 length is 18 residues. The CDR3 sequence is CASSVEHQPGLAGRGQFF. The CDR3 coding sequence is TGTGCCAGCAGCGTAGAGCATCAACCGGGACTAGCGGGTCGGGGGCAGTTCTTC.

This clone was recorded a few times. The chain couples TRBV27 to TRBJ1-6; D gene ambiguous. The CDR3 totals 14 residues. Trimming removed 5 bases from V and 7 bases from J, with 12 bases in between. CDR1 is MNHEY, CDR2 SMNVEV, per germline (reference sequence). The CDR3 sequence: CASSTDLGNSPLHF. CDR3 DNA sequence: TGTGCCAGCAGTACCGACCTTGGGAATTCACCCCTCCACTTT.

This chain uses TRBV15 with TRBJ1-3; D perhaps matches TRBD1 (5 bases). Germline-derived CDR1 and CDR2 are LNHNV and YYDKDF (reference sequence). The CDR3 is 15 residues long. The germline V and J ends were trimmed by 2 bases and 0 bases, with 8 bases remaining between them. The CDR3 DNA follows: TGTGCCACCAGCAGAACAGGTTTCTCTGGAAACACCATATATTTT. It specifies CATSRTGFSGNTIYF.

This clone showed up just a few times. The chain joins TRBV7-2 to TRBJ1-6; D remains ambiguous. Trimming stripped 2 bases from V and 7 bases from J, with 9 bases between. The CDR3 is 14 residues long. CDR1 SGHTA and CDR2 FQGNSA come from the germline V gene. CDR3 coding DNA: TGTGCCAGCAGCTTATCTCATCAGAATTCACCCCTCCACTTT. Translated, it gives CASSLSHQNSPLHF.

The chain recombines TRBV30 with TRBJ1-2; unclear D gene. The V gene's germline CDR1 is GTSNPN and CDR2 SVGIG (reference sequence). Trimming cost V 1 base and J 0 bases, with 0 bases left between them. The CDR3 consists of 11 residues. The DNA for the CDR3 is TGTGCCTGGAGTGCTAACTATGGCTACACCTTC. Protein sequence: CAWSANYGYTF. Complete variable domain (other parts from reference TRBV30 and TRBJ1-2): SQTIHQWPATLVQPVGSPLSLECTVEGTSNPNLYWYRQAAGRGLQLLFYSVGIGQISSEVPQNLSASRPQDRQFILSSKKLLLSDSGFYLCAWSANYGYTFGSGTRLTVV.

The CDR3 DNA reads as TGTGCCAGCAGTTACTCCGGGGCCACAAACTATGGCTACACCTTC. Its protein is CASSYSGATNYGYTF. The rearrangement joins TRBV6-6 to TRBJ1-2; perhaps TRBD1 as D (5 bases). The CDR3 has 15 amino acids. Trimming removed 0 bases at V and 2 bases at J, with 10 bases between. Germline V gives CDR1 MNHNY, CDR2 SVGAGI (reference sequence).

The gene calls are TRBV4-2 and TRBJ1-1; TRBD1 matches at 7 bases. The CDR3 spans 17 residues. The germline gives CDR1 LGHNA, CDR2 YNFKEQ. Unmatched junction bases numbered 16, after V lost 4 bases and J lost 5 bases. CDR3 coding DNA: TGTGCCAGCAGCCCATTGGGGGACAGACCGGAAGGGACTGAAGCTTTCTTT. Translated, it gives CASSPLGDRPEGTEAFF.

CDR3 sequence: CATVKAGVPYNEQFF. The CDR3 nucleotides are TGTGCCACCGTAAAAGCGGGAGTACCCTACAATGAGCAGTTCTTC. V is TRBV28 and J is TRBJ2-1, with 8 bases aligning to TRBD2. This CDR3 contains 15 residues. V lost 10 bases and J lost 2; bases outside the gene matches: 10. CDR1 is MDHEN and CDR2 is SYDVKM in the germline V gene. The full variable domain, rest sourced from reference TRBV28 and TRBJ2-1, is DVKVTQSSRYLVKRTGEKVFLECVQDMDHENMFWYRQDPGLGLRLIYFSYDVKMKEKGDIPEGYSVSREKKERFSLILESASTNQTSMYLCATVKAGVPYNEQFFGPGTRLTVL.

The rearrangement joins TRBV4-1 to TRBJ1-1, with no clear D. This CDR3 contains 13 residues. Between the trimmed V and J ends, which lost 3 bases and 1 base, there was a span of 6 bases. Germline values: CDR1 MGHRA, CDR2 YSYEKL. The CDR3 region is CASSQEENTEAFF. The CDR3 coding sequence is TGCGCCAGCAGCCAGGAGGAGAACACTGAAGCTTTCTTT.

The genes are TRBV5-4 and TRBJ2-7, with 9 bases identical to TRBD1. V trimming: 0 bases; J trimming: 5 bases; junction bases outside the gene matches: 6. The CDR3 covers 15 residues. Germline CDR1 SGHNT, CDR2 YYREEE (reference sequence). CDR3 sequence (DNA): TGTGCCAGCAGCTTGGGGGGGGACAGGGACCACGAGCAGTACTTC. Translation: CASSLGGDRDHEQYF.

V is TRBV18 and J is TRBJ1-1; TRBD1 is a possible D gene (5 bases). Germline V gene data show CDR1 as KGHSH and CDR2 as LQKENI. The CDR3 has 13 residues. V lost 2 bases and J 1 base, leaving 5 bases between the germline ends. The CDR3 sequence is CASSPGQNTEAFF. DNA of the CDR3: TGTGCCAGCTCACCAGGACAGAACACTGAAGCTTTCTTT.

This chain links TRBV6-1 with TRBJ2-7; D is undetermined. V was shortened by 0 bases and J by 0 bases, with 12 bases between the two germline ends. Germline lookup yields CDR1 MNHNS and CDR2 SASEGT. The CDR3 extends over 16 amino acids. CDR3 sequence: CASSEALSLSSYEQYF. The DNA of the CDR3 is TGTGCCAGCAGTGAAGCGCTTTCCCTAAGCTCCTACGAGCAGTACTTC.

V gene TRBV5-1 combines with J gene TRBJ1-1; no firm D call. There are 15 residues in the CDR3. From germline, CDR1 is SGHRS and CDR2 YFSETQ. V dropped 4 bases and J dropped 1 base, with 14 bases sitting between them. The DNA of the CDR3 is TGCGCCAGCAGCATGGATGGGCGACAGAACACTGAAGCTTTCTTT. This encodes CASSMDGRQNTEAFF.

The V and J genes are TRBV7-2 and TRBJ1-1; no reliable D call. CDR1 and CDR2 from the germline V gene are SGHTA and FQGNSA. The CDR3 has 13 residues. V dropped 4 bases and J dropped 3 bases, with 9 bases sitting between them. CDR3 DNA sequence: TGTGCCAGCAGCTCTCTTTGGGACACTGAAGCTTTCTTT. Residues: CASSSLWDTEAFF.

The chain recombines TRBV27 with TRBJ1-5; TRBD1 matches at 7 bases. V lost 6 bases, J lost 4 bases, and 12 bases stayed unmatched. Germline V gene sequence: CDR1 MNHEY, CDR2 SMNVEV (reference sequence). The CDR3 contains 16 residues. The CDR3 spells CASSRGSGTVNQPQHF. The CDR3 DNA is TGTGCCAGCAGCCGAGGATCCGGGACAGTAAATCAGCCCCAGCATTTT.

The chain recombines TRBV30 with TRBJ1-2, with TRBD1 matching 9 bases. The J segment lost 8 bases and the V segment lost 0 bases, leaving 7 bases of the junction unmatched. The V gene's germline CDR1 is GTSNPN and CDR2 SVGIG (reference sequence). The CDR3 is made up of 14 amino acids. This CDR3 reads CAWSVLGQGRGYTF. In DNA form, the CDR3 reads TGTGCCTGGAGTGTACTGGGACAGGGAAGAGGCTACACCTTC.

The gene calls are TRBV7-6 and TRBJ1-3; 9 bases line up with TRBD1. The trim removed 2 bases at V and 2 bases at J, leaving 10 bases unmatched. CDR1 and CDR2 (germline): SGHVS, FNYEAQ. CDR3 size: 18 residues. CDR3 region: CASSLRPKTGGAGNTIYF. The CDR3 DNA reads as TGTGCCAGCAGCTTACGGCCTAAGACAGGGGGAGCTGGAAACACCATATATTTT.

V usage is TRBV7-4 and J usage is TRBJ1-4; D is unresolved. Germline-derived CDR1 and CDR2 are SGHVT and SQSDAQ. Deletions cut 0 bases from V and 3 bases from J, with 8 bases between. The CDR3 runs 15 residues. DNA for the CDR3: TGTGCCAGCAGCTTAGCCTGTACGGCTAATGAAAAACTGTTTTTT. It specifies CASSLACTANEKLFF.

J is TRBJ1-2 and V is TRBV30; D gene ambiguous. Trimming pared 4 bases from V and 3 bases from J, leaving 12 bases between. Germline CDR1 and CDR2: GTSNPN and SVGIG (reference sequence). There are 13 residues in the CDR3. CDR3 DNA sequence: TGTGCCTGGAAAACGGAGGGTTACTATGGCTACACCTTC. Encoded protein: CAWKTEGYYGYTF.

The CDR3 sequence: CASNRLGLAENNEQFF. The DNA of the CDR3 is TGTGCCAGTAATAGATTGGGACTAGCGGAAAACAATGAGCAGTTCTTC. The rearrangement links TRBV19 to TRBJ2-1, with 11 bases aligning to TRBD2. Trimming removed 7 bases from V and 5 bases from J; junction bases left unmatched: 10. This CDR3 is 16 amino acids long. Germline CDR1 is LNHDA and CDR2 is SQIVND (reference sequence). The whole variable domain, remainder taken from reference TRBV19 and TRBJ2-1, is DGGITQSPKYLFRKEGQNVTLSCEQNLNHDAMYWYRQDPGQGLRLIYYSQIVNDFQKGDIAEGYSVSREKKESFPLTVTSAQKNPTAFYLCASNRLGLAENNEQFFGPGTRLTVL.

The rearrangement links TRBV2 to TRBJ2-7; a possible D gene is TRBD1 (5 bases). The CDR3 totals 13 residues. Trimming removed 6 bases at V and 4 bases at J, with 13 bases between. CDR1 SNHLY and CDR2 FYNNEI come from the germline V gene. CDR3 residues: CASSPYRQYEQYF. In DNA form, the CDR3 reads TGTGCCAGCAGCCCCTACCGACAGTACGAGCAGTACTTC.

The rearrangement joins TRBV19 to TRBJ2-1; D unclear. Germline V gene lookup returns CDR1 LNHDA and CDR2 SQIVND (reference sequence). CDR3 size: 15 residues. With 2 bases removed from V and 0 bases from J, the gap between germline ends came to 8 bases. The CDR3 DNA reads as TGTGCCAGTAGTATATCCGTACGCTCCTACAATGAGCAGTTCTTC. The encoded protein is CASSISVRSYNEQFF. Full variable domain (missing parts from reference TRBV19 and TRBJ2-1): DGGITQSPKYLFRKEGQNVTLSCEQNLNHDAMYWYRQDPGQGLRLIYYSQIVNDFQKGDIAEGYSVSREKKESFPLTVTSAQKNPTAFYLCASSISVRSYNEQFFGPGTRLTVL.